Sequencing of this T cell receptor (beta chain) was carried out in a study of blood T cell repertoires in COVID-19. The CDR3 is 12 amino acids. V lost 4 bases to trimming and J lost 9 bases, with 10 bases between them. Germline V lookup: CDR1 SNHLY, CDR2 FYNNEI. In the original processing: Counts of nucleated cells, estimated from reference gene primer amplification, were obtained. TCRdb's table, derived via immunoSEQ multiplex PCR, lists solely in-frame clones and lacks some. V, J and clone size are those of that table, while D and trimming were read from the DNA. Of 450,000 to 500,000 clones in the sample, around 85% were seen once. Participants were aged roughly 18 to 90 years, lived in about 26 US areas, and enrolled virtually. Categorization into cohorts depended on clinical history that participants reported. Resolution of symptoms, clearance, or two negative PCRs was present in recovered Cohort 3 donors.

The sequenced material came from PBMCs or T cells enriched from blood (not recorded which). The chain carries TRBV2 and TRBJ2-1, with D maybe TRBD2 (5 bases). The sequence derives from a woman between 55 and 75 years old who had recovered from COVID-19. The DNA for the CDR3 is TGTGCCAGCAGTGGACTGGGAGCTGAGCAGTTCTTC. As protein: CASSGLGAEQFF.